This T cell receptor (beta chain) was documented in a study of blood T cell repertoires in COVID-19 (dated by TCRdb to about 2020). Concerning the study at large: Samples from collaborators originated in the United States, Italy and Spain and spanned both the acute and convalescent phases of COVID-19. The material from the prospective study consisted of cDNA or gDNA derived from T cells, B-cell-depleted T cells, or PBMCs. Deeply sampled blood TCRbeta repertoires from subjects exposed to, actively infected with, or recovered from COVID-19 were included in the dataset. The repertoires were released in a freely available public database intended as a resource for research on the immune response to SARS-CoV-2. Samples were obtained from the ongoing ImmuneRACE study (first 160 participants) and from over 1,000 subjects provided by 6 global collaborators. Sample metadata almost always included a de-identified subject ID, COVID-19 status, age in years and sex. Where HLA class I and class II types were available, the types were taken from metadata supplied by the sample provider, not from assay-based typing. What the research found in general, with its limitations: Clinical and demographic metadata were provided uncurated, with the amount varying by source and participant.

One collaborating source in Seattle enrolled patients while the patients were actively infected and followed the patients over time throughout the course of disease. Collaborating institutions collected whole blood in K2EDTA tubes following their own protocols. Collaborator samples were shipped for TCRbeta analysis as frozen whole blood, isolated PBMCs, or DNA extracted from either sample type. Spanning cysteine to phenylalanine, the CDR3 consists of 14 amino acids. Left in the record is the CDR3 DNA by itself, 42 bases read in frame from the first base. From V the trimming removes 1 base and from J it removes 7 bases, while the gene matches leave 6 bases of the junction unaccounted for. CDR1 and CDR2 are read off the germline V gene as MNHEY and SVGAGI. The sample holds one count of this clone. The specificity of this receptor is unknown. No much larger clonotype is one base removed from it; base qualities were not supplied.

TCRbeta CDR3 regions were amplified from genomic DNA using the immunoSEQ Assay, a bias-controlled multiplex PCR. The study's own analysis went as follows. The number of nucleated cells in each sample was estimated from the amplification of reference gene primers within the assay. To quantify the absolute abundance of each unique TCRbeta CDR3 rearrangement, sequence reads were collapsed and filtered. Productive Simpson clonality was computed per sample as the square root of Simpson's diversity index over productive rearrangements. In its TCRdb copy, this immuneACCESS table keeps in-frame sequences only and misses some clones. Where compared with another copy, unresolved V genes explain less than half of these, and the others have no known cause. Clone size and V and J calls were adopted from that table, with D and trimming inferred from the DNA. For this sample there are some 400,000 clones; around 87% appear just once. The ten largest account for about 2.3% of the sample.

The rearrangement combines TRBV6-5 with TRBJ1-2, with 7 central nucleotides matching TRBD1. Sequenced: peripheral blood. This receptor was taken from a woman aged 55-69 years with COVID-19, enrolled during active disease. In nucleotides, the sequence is TGTGCCAGCAGTTACTACAGGACAGGCGGTGGCTACACCTTC. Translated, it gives CASSYYRTGGGYTF.